The next 27 T cell receptor beta chains were all read from a single sample in a study of blood T cell repertoires in COVID-19. Repertoires were generated with immunoSEQ multiplex PCR, while TCRdb's copy carries only in-frame clones and drops some. The data contain about 200,000 clones, 86% of them singletons. Material: PBMCs or T cells enriched from blood (not recorded which). The receptor source for this set is a man aged 35-49 years with acute COVID-19.

The gene calls are TRBV5-6 and TRBJ2-7, with a possible D match to TRBD1 (5 bases). This CDR3 spans 13 amino acids. Between the trimmed V and J ends, which lost 3 bases and 3 bases, there was a span of 10 bases. Germline V gene sequence: CDR1 SGHDT, CDR2 YYEEEE. In DNA form, the CDR3 reads TGTGCCAGCAGCTACAGGTTCGACTACGAGCAGTACTTC. Amino acid sequence: CASSYRFDYEQYF.

This clone was counted only a few times. V is TRBV15 and J is TRBJ2-7, with 9 bases fitting TRBD1. After removal of 1 base from V and 6 bases from J, the junction contained 7 bases not matched to a gene. The CDR3 has 15 amino acids. CDR1 LNHNV and CDR2 YYDKDF come from the germline V gene (reference sequence). The CDR3 region has the DNA TGTGCCACCAGCAGAGTTACAGGGGGCCCAAGCGAGCAGTACTTC. Translation: CATSRVTGGPSEQYF. Based on the CDR3 plus reference TRBV15 and TRBJ2-7, the full variable domain is DAMVIQNPRYQVTQFGKPVTLSCSQTLNHNVMYWYQQKSSQAPKLLFHYYDKDFNNEADTPDNFQSRRPNTSFCFLDIRSPGLGDTAMYLCATSRVTGGPSEQYFGPGTRLTVT.

A few counts support this clone. The chain links TRBV7-3 to TRBJ2-2; 7 nucleotides agree with TRBD2. With 3 bases clipped from V and 2 bases from J, the junction kept 3 bases outside the gene matches. The CDR3 has 15 residues. CDR1 and CDR2 from the germline V gene are SGHTA and FQGTGA. The CDR3 region has the DNA TGTGCCAGCAGCTTGGGGACTACCAACACCGGGGAGCTGTTTTTT. Protein sequence: CASSLGTTNTGELFF.

The V gene is TRBV5-1, the J gene TRBJ1-2, with TRBD1 as a possible D gene (5 bases). Trimming took off 0 bases at V and 8 bases at J, with 14 bases between the two ends. The CDR3 runs 14 residues. Germline values: CDR1 SGHRS, CDR2 YFSETQ. In DNA, the CDR3 is TGCGCCAGCAGCTTGGTAATAGGACAACGGGGCTACACCTTC. This encodes CASSLVIGQRGYTF.

V gene TRBV9 combines with J gene TRBJ2-5; TRBD2 agrees at 8 bases. Losses at the gene ends were 0 bases for V and 3 bases for J; bases not matched to a gene: 7. This CDR3 has 16 amino acids. From germline, CDR1 is SGDLS and CDR2 YYNGEE. CDR3 protein: CASSVALARGEETQYF. The CDR3 DNA is TGTGCCAGCAGCGTAGCCCTAGCGCGGGGGGAAGAGACCCAGTACTTC.

This chain joins TRBV6-4 and TRBJ2-1, with a tentative D call TRBD2 (6 bases). Germline V lookup: CDR1 MRHNA, CDR2 SNTAGT. The CDR3 is 14 residues long. With 4 bases removed from V and 2 bases from J, the gap between germline ends came to 9 bases. The CDR3, as DNA: TGTGCCAGCAGTGTGGAGCGGGCCTACAATGAGCAGTTCTTC. Protein sequence: CASSVERAYNEQFF.

The V call is TRBV19, the J call TRBJ2-4; D remains ambiguous. CDR3 length equals 11 residues. Germline V gene data show CDR1 as LNHDA and CDR2 as SQIVND (reference sequence). Trimming pared 3 bases from V and 12 bases from J, leaving 9 bases between. CDR3 protein: CASSIGTAQYF. CDR3 coding DNA: TGTGCCAGTAGTATCGGAACAGCTCAGTACTTC.

The rearrangement joins TRBV13 to TRBJ2-1, with D possibly TRBD1 on 5 matching bases. Germline V gene lookup returns CDR1 PRHDT and CDR2 FYEKMQ (reference sequence). The length of the CDR3 is 13 residues. The V and J ends lost 5 bases and 12 bases respectively, with 17 bases between them. CDR3 region: CASSRQIHTGQFF. The CDR3 DNA is TGTGCCAGCAGCCGACAGATCCATACTGGGCAGTTCTTC.

The gene calls are TRBV12-3 or TRBV12-4 and TRBJ2-5, with 10 nucleotides matching TRBD1. Trimming cost V 6 bases and J 4 bases; bases outside gene matches: 2. The CDR3 is 13 amino acids. CDR3 sequence: CASRWTGGETQYF. The CDR3 region has the DNA TGTGCCAGCAGATGGACAGGGGGAGAGACCCAGTACTTC.

The V gene is TRBV18, the J gene TRBJ2-3; TRBD1 agrees at 10 bases. The germline gives CDR1 KGHSH, CDR2 LQKENI. With 6 bases clipped from V and 5 bases from J, the junction kept 5 bases outside the gene matches. The CDR3 covers 14 residues. CDR3 region: CASSGGTGEDTQYF. DNA of the CDR3: TGTGCCAGCTCCGGAGGGACAGGGGAAGATACGCAGTATTTT. The whole variable domain, remainder taken from reference TRBV18 and TRBJ2-3, is NAGVMQNPRHLVRRRGQEARLRCSPMKGHSHVYWYRQLPEEGLKFMVYLQKENIIDESGMPKERFSAEFPKEGPSILRIQQVVRGDSAAYFCASSGGTGEDTQYFGPGTRLTVL.

V is TRBV9 and J is TRBJ2-7; TRBD2 might be the D (5 bases). Per the germline V gene, CDR1 is SGDLS and CDR2 is YYNGEE. Deletions cut 1 base from V and 3 bases from J, with 11 bases between. The CDR3 runs 14 residues. The CDR3 is CASSVTSGNYEQYF. The CDR3, as DNA: TGTGCCAGCAGCGTAACGTCGGGAAACTACGAGCAGTACTTC.

The chain couples TRBV6-5 to TRBJ1-1, with TRBD1 identical over 8 bases. CDR3 length equals 13 residues. Germline assignment: CDR1 MNHEY and CDR2 SVGAGI. Trimming took 2 bases from V and 11 from J; bases not matched to a gene: 7. This chain's CDR3 is CASSYLTGGEAFF. CDR3 in DNA: TGTGCCAGCAGTTACCTTACAGGGGGAGAGGCTTTCTTT.

The chain combines TRBV10-2 with TRBJ2-1, with 15 positions matching TRBD2. Germline V gene lookup returns CDR1 WSHSY and CDR2 SAAADI. This CDR3 has 18 amino acids. The V gene end was trimmed by 1 base and the J gene end by 7 bases; junction bases not matched to a gene: 8. The CDR3 sequence: CASSELRTSGRARNEQFF. The CDR3 DNA reads as TGCGCCAGCAGTGAGTTAAGGACTAGCGGGAGGGCGCGGAATGAGCAGTTCTTC.

The J gene is TRBJ1-6, the V gene TRBV6-1; D may be TRBD1 (5 bases). The CDR3 totals 14 residues. Germline assignment: CDR1 MNHNS and CDR2 SASEGT. Trimming took off 6 bases at V and 7 bases at J, with 13 bases between the two ends. The CDR3 coding sequence is TGTGCCAGCAGCCCAACGGGGGGGAATTCACCCCTCCACTTT. Residues: CASSPTGGNSPLHF.

The V and J genes are TRBV3-1 (or the pseudogene TRBV3-2) and TRBJ2-7; 9 nucleotides match TRBD2. Germline V CDR1 and CDR2: LGHDT, YNNKEL (reference sequence). With 4 bases clipped from V and 0 bases from J, the junction kept 1 base outside the gene matches. CDR3 length equals 14 residues. CDR3 region: CASSLSGSSYEQYF. In nucleotides, the CDR3 is TGTGCCAGCAGCCTTAGCGGGAGCTCCTACGAGCAGTACTTC.

The V and J genes are TRBV7-3 and TRBJ2-3, with a tentative D call TRBD2 (5 bases). Germline loops: CDR1 SGHTA, CDR2 FQGTGA. Trimming stripped 2 bases from V and 4 bases from J, with 10 bases between. This CDR3 has 14 residues. The CDR3 coding sequence is TGTGCCAGCAGCTTACTAGCTGCGGCAGATACGCAGTATTTT. This encodes CASSLLAAADTQYF.

The chain couples TRBV29-1 to TRBJ1-3, with TRBD1 matching over 7 bases. Germline V CDR1 and CDR2: SQVTM, ANQGSEA. The CDR3 extends over 12 amino acids. The V segment lost 8 bases and the J segment 3 bases; nucleotides outside the gene matches: 4. CDR3 region: CSFTGDGNTIYF. CDR3 in DNA: TGCAGCTTCACAGGGGATGGAAACACCATATATTTT.

This chain connects TRBV6-2 or TRBV6-3 to TRBJ2-2; 7 bases are a match to TRBD1. J gave up 1 base and V 6 bases, and 8 bases lay outside the gene matches. The CDR3 has 16 amino acids. Per the germline V gene, CDR1 is MNHEY and CDR2 is SVGEGT. CDR3 bases: TGTGCCAGCAGCTCGAGCAGGGGGTGGAACACCGGGGAGCTGTTTTTT. This translates into CASSSSRGWNTGELFF.

This clone was detected ten times or more. The chain couples TRBV5-5 to TRBJ2-2, with D maybe TRBD2 (5 bases). The CDR3 sequence is 16 residues long. Trimming shortened V by 0 bases and J by 7 bases, and 16 bases separated the two germline ends. Germline V CDR1 and CDR2: SGHKS, YYEKEE (reference sequence). The CDR3 bases are TGTGCCAGCAGCTTGGTTGTAGCACCGGGGAACGGGGAGCTGTTTTTT. The encoded protein is CASSLVVAPGNGELFF.

DNA for the CDR3: TGTGCCAGCAGCCCAGGTCCGGTATCGGGAAACACCATATATTTT. This encodes CASSPGPVSGNTIYF. The chain couples TRBV7-6 to TRBJ1-3; D is undetermined. V lost 5 bases to trimming and J lost 4 bases, with 15 bases between them. Per germline, CDR1 SGHVS and CDR2 FNYEAQ. The CDR3 consists of 15 residues. Full variable domain (missing parts from reference TRBV7-6 and TRBJ1-3): GAGVSQSPRYKVTKRGQDVALRCDPISGHVSLYWYRQALGQGPEFLTYFNYEAQQDKSGLPNDRFSAERPEGSISTLTIQRTEQRDSAMYRCASSPGPVSGNTIYFGEGSWLTVV.

This chain uses TRBV29-1 with TRBJ2-1; 10 nucleotides match TRBD2. V shed 0 bases and J 8 bases; nucleotides not matched to a gene: 7. From germline, CDR1 is SQVTM and CDR2 ANQGSEA. The CDR3 has 15 residues. The CDR3: CSVEDPLAGVDEQFF. CDR3 nucleotides: TGCAGCGTTGAAGATCCCCTAGCGGGAGTCGATGAGCAGTTCTTC.

The chain joins TRBV5-4 to TRBJ2-4; D is perhaps TRBD1 (6 bases). The CDR3 covers 17 residues. The germline V and J ends were trimmed by 4 bases and 1 base, with 18 bases remaining between them. CDR1 and CDR2 from the germline V gene are SGHNT and YYREEE (reference sequence). The CDR3 is CASSPHRDPWAKNIQYF. CDR3 DNA sequence: TGTGCCAGCAGCCCACACAGGGATCCATGGGCCAAAAACATTCAGTACTTC.

This clone was seen a single time. The chain employs TRBV4-1 and TRBJ2-1; D might be TRBD2 (6 bases). The germline gives CDR1 MGHRA, CDR2 YSYEKL. V was shortened by 7 bases and J by 0 bases, with 13 bases between the two germline ends. This CDR3 has 15 residues. Here the CDR3 DNA reads TGCGCCAGCACCCCCCGGGGGAACTCCTACAATGAGCAGTTCTTC. It codes for CASTPRGNSYNEQFF.

J is TRBJ2-1 and V is TRBV5-4; TRBD2 matches 8 bases. CDR3 length: 14 residues. V trimming: 1 base; J trimming: 9 bases; junction bases outside the gene matches: 6. Germline assignment: CDR1 SGHNT and CDR2 YYREEE (reference sequence). The CDR3 coding sequence is TGTGCCAGCAGCTTGTACGGGAGGGCCGGTGAGCAGTTCTTC. Translating it yields CASSLYGRAGEQFF.

In this sample, this clone turned up a few times. The chain has TRBV6-6 and TRBJ2-7; 7 bases are a match to TRBD1. This CDR3 region has 18 residues. Trimming at V came to 5 bases and at J to 0 bases, leaving 16 bases not matched to a gene. The V gene's germline CDR1 is MNHNY and CDR2 SVGAGI (reference sequence). The CDR3 protein is CASSRRQGKVSSSYEQYF. The CDR3, as DNA: TGTGCCAGCAGTCGACGACAGGGAAAAGTTTCCAGCTCCTACGAGCAGTACTTC.

This clone appeared a few times. V gene TRBV24-1 combines with J gene TRBJ2-1; TRBD1 matches 10 bases. CDR1 KGHDR and CDR2 SFDVKD come from the germline V gene. V lost 4 bases, J lost 5 bases, and 10 bases stayed unmatched. CDR3 size: 17 residues. The CDR3 DNA reads as TGTGCCACCAGTGACCATTACCGGGACAGGGGAAACAATGAGCAGTTCTTC. Translation gives CATSDHYRDRGNNEQFF.

V and J are TRBV4-3 and TRBJ1-5, with D hard to call. Trimming cost V 5 bases and J 3 bases, with 11 bases left between them. This CDR3 spans 14 amino acids. Germline V gene lookup returns CDR1 LGHNA and CDR2 YSLEER. This CDR3 reads CASSERGSNQPQHF. The CDR3 DNA follows: TGCGCCAGCAGCGAAAGAGGCTCCAATCAGCCCCAGCATTTT.